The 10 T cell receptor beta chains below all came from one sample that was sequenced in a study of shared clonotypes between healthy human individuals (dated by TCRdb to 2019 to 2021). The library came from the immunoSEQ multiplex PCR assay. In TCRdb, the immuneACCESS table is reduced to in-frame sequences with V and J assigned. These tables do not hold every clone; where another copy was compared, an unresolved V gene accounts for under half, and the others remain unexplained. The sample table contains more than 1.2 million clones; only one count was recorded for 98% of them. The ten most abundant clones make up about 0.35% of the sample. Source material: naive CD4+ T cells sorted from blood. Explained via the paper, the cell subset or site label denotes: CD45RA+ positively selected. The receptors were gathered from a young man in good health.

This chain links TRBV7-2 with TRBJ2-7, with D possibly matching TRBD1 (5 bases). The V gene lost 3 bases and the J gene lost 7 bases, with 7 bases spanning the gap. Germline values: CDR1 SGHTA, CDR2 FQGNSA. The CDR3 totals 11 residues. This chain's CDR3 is CASSFDREQYF. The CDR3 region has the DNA TGTGCCAGCAGCTTCGACAGAGAGCAGTACTTC.

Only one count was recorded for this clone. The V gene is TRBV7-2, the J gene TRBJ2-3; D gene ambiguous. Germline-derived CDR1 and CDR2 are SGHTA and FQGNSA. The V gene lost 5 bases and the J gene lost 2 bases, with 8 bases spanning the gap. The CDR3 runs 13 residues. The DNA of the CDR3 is TGTGCCAGCAGCATTAGACCCACAGATACGCAGTATTTT. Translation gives CASSIRPTDTQYF.

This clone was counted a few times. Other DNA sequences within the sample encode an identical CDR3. CDR3 residues: CSARPVNEQFF. The CDR3 DNA follows: TGCAGTGCTAGACCGGTCAATGAGCAGTTCTTC. The chain is built from TRBV20-1 and TRBJ2-1; no reliable D call. The CDR3 spans 11 residues. CDR1 and CDR2 from the germline V gene are DFQATT and SNEGSKA (reference sequence). The V end lost 2 bases, the J end lost 6 bases, and 5 bases lay between the germline ends.

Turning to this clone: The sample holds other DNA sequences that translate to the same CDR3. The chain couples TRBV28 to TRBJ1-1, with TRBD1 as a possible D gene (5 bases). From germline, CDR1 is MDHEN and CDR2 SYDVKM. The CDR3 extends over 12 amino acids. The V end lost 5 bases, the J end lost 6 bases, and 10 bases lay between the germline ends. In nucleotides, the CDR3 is TGTGCCAGCAGTCCTCCGGGGGCTGAAGCTTTCTTT. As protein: CASSPPGAEAFF.

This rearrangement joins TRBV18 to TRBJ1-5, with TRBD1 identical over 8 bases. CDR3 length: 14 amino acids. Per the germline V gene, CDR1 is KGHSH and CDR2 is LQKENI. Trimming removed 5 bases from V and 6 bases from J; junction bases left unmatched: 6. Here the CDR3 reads CASSRDRIGQPQHF. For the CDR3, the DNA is TGTGCCAGCTCAAGGGACAGGATCGGTCAGCCCCAGCATTTT. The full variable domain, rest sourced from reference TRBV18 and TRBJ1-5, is NAGVMQNPRHLVRRRGQEARLRCSPMKGHSHVYWYRQLPEEGLKFMVYLQKENIIDESGMPKERFSAEFPKEGPSILRIQQVVRGDSAAYFCASSRDRIGQPQHFGDGTRLSIL.

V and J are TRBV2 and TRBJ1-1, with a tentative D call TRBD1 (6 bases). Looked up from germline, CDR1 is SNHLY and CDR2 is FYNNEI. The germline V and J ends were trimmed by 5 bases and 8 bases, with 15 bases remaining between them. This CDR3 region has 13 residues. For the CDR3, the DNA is TGTGCCAGCAGTTGGGGGGCGCTAGGGGAAGCTTTCTTT. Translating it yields CASSWGALGEAFF.

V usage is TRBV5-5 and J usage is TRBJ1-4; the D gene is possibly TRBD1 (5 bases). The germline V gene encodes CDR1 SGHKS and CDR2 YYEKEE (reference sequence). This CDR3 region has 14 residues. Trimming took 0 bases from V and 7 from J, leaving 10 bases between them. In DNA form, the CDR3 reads TGTGCCAGCAGCTTGGTTGGGGGACTTGAAAAACTGTTTTTT. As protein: CASSLVGGLEKLFF.

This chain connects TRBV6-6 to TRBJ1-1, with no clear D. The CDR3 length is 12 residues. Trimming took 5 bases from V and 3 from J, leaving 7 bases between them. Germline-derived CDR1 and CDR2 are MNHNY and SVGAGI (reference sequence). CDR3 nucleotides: TGTGCCAGCAGTACGATGTACACTGAAGCTTTCTTT. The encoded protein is CASSTMYTEAFF.

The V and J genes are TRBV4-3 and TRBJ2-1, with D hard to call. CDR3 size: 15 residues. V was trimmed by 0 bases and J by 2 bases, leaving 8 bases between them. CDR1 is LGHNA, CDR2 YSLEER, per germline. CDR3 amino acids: CASSQERVPYNEQFF. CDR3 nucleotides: TGCGCCAGCAGCCAAGAAAGGGTGCCCTACAATGAGCAGTTCTTC.

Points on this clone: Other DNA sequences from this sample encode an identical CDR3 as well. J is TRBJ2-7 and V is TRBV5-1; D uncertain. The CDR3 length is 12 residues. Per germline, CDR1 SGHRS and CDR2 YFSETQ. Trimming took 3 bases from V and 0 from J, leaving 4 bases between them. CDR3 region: CASSSSSYEQYF. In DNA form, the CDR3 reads TGCGCCAGCAGCTCTAGCTCCTACGAGCAGTACTTC.